This T cell receptor (beta chain) was sequenced during a study of T-cell reconstitution after alpha-beta-depleted transplantation in children. Study-wide findings and caveats: After one year, T-cell counts and TCRbeta diversity mostly came from new T cells. Some patients showed high day-60 TCRbeta diversity, which derived from surviving recipient T cells and thymic progenitors. Several hundred expanded graft clones reportedly were the source of alpha-beta T cells about two months after transplant.

The germline V and J ends were trimmed by 0 bases and 6 bases, with 7 bases remaining between them. This CDR3 comprises 12 residues. Germline lookup yields CDR1 SGHRS and CDR2 YFSETQ. During its preparation, the TCRbeta library received unique molecular identifiers. TCRdb itself ran the PCR reads through MiXCR, one entry per CDR3 protein. The repertoire holds 100,000 or so distinct CDR3 sequences, with 23% as singletons. This clonotype was seen a handful of times. Antigen specificity is unknown. The receptor was derived from a boy aged 2-9 years with acute lymphoblastic leukemia, due to receive a stem cell transplant. The material was PBMCs, obtained before TCRalphabeta/CD19-depleted stem cell transplant. The J gene is TRBJ2-7, the V gene TRBV5-1; maybe TRBD1 (5 bases). The CDR3 sequence: CASSLAGLEQYF. The CDR3, as DNA: TGCGCCAGCAGCTTGGCAGGGCTCGAGCAGTACTTC.